This T cell receptor beta chain was recorded in a study of blood T cells in healthy people across ages. Combining a sample-barcoded 5' primer with a J-beta primer mix, a second PCR ran for about 7 to 11 cycles. Every sample produced at least 3 million CDR3-containing paired-end reads. TCRdb reanalysed the 5' RACE reads using MiXCR and keeps one entry per CDR3 protein. This sample carries about 2 million distinct CDR3 sequences, 40% to 55% of them seen once, and the ten largest clones take around 2.1%. Whole-study findings and limits: Long-lived donors had more naive CD4+ cells and higher diversity than aged donors. It was held that the diversity estimates obtained from one million T cells were underestimates.

This CDR3 contains 16 residues. Per the germline V gene, CDR1 is MGHRA and CDR2 is YSYEKL. V was pared by 3 bases and J by 3 bases, with 10 bases of the junction left unmatched. Note on this clonotype: Its antigen remains unknown.

The sequence was obtained from a woman in her forties in good health. The chain joins TRBV4-1 to TRBJ2-7, with 8 bases matching TRBD2. Input material: blood. The CDR3 sequence is CASSHATSGILYEQYF. The CDR3 nucleotides are TGCGCCAGCAGCCACGCCACTAGCGGAATACTCTACGAGCAGTACTTC.